The table lists the clone carrying this T cell receptor beta chain with many counts. Its cognate antigen is unknown. Control and CVID samples contributed equal amounts of genomic DNA. This table comes from immunoSEQ multiplex PCR, and its TCRdb copy is limited to in-frame clones, with some not included. Reported are about 74,000 clones, none seen only once; the ten largest carry around 0.82%. The data were obtained in a study of T cell clonality in common variable immunodeficiency. Donors gave about 5 to 9 ml heparinized peripheral whole blood. Study-wide results and limits: Reportedly, TCR beta sequences from common variable immunodeficiency showed fewer deletions and N-nucleotide insertions.

The source of this sequence is a person aged 18-70 years in good health. The specimen sequenced was peripheral blood mononuclear cells.

The CDR3: CATRGATPPPDTQYF. The sequenced CDR3 bases are TGTGCCACCCGCGGGGCGACACCTCCCCCAGATACG. The V and J genes are TRBV15 and TRBJ2-3, with D tentatively TRBD2 (6 bases). The CDR3 goes on 3 residues after the read ends, and that part is filled in from the germline J gene. CDR1 is LNHNV and CDR2 is YYDKDF in the germline V gene (reference sequence). The CDR3 runs to 15 residues. Between the trimmed V and J ends, which lost 8 bases and 4 bases, there was a span of 19 bases.